This passage covers 12 T cell receptor beta chains from one sample sequenced in a study of blood T cell repertoires in COVID-19. This table comes from immunoSEQ multiplex PCR, and its TCRdb copy is limited to in-frame clones, with some not included. The sample lists 120,000 to 150,000 clones; 88% were seen once. Specimen: peripheral blood. These receptors were obtained from a man between 50 and 59 years old with active or convalescent COVID-19.

The genes are TRBV28 and TRBJ2-5, with D possibly TRBD1 on 5 matching bases. The CDR3 covers 13 residues. Germline CDR1 is MDHEN and CDR2 is SYDVKM. V lost 3 bases and J 6 bases, leaving 11 bases between the germline ends. The CDR3 sequence: CASSLAGPKTQYF. CDR3 nucleotide sequence: TGTGCCAGCAGTTTGGCAGGGCCTAAGACCCAGTACTTC.

A single count supports this clone. This chain's CDR3 is CASRTRGEQYF. CDR3 bases: TGTGCCAGCAGAACTAGAGGCGAGCAGTACTTC. The J gene is TRBJ2-7, the V gene TRBV6-5; D is possibly TRBD2 (5 bases). Germline V gene data show CDR1 as MNHEY and CDR2 as SVGAGI. V was shortened by 6 bases and J by 6 bases, with 9 bases between the two germline ends. This CDR3 spans 11 amino acids.

V usage is TRBV6-6 and J usage is TRBJ2-5; D ambiguous. This CDR3 is built from 12 residues. CDR1 MNHNY and CDR2 SVGAGI come from the germline V gene (reference sequence). V lost 0 bases and J 3 bases, leaving 2 bases between the germline ends. This CDR3 is CASSYSEETQYF. The CDR3 nucleotides are TGTGCCAGCAGTTACTCCGAAGAGACCCAGTACTTC.

The chain links TRBV9 to TRBJ2-1; 10 nucleotides align to TRBD2. Germline V lookup: CDR1 SGDLS, CDR2 YYNGEE. The CDR3 is 18 residues long. V lost 4 bases, J lost 8 bases, and 18 bases stayed unmatched. The CDR3 reads CASSPRGIAGGGFDEQFF. CDR3 coding DNA: TGTGCCAGCAGCCCTAGGGGCATAGCGGGAGGAGGTTTCGATGAGCAGTTCTTC.

CDR3 residues: CASSGTRTEAFF. In DNA, the CDR3 is TGTGCCAGCAGTGGGACAAGAACTGAAGCTTTCTTT. J is TRBJ1-1 and V is TRBV2; tentatively, D is TRBD1 (5 bases). CDR1 is SNHLY and CDR2 is FYNNEI in the germline V gene. The CDR3 is 12 residues long. Trimming removed 4 bases at V and 5 bases at J, with 8 bases between.

In DNA, the CDR3 is TGTGCCAGCAGTTACGATACCAGCGGGACATCCTACAATGAGCAGTTCTTC. Translation gives CASSYDTSGTSYNEQFF. The gene calls are TRBV28 and TRBJ2-1, with D perhaps matching TRBD2 (7 bases). The CDR3 runs 17 residues. Trimming left V 4 bases short and J 1 base short, with 17 bases between. Germline V gene lookup returns CDR1 MDHEN and CDR2 SYDVKM. The variable domain in full, completed from reference TRBV28 and TRBJ2-1, reads DVKVTQSSRYLVKRTGEKVFLECVQDMDHENMFWYRQDPGLGLRLIYFSYDVKMKEKGDIPEGYSVSREKKERFSLILESASTNQTSMYLCASSYDTSGTSYNEQFFGPGTRLTVL.

The CDR3 region has the DNA TGTGCCAGCAGTCCCCACGCGAATCAGCCCCAGCATTTT. This translates into CASSPHANQPQHF. The rearrangement links TRBV28 to TRBJ1-5, with no clear D. CDR1 MDHEN and CDR2 SYDVKM come from the germline V gene. V was trimmed by 5 bases and J by 4 bases, leaving 9 bases between them. The CDR3 is 13 residues long.

The chain is built from TRBV18 and TRBJ2-3, with a tentative D call TRBD2 (6 bases). CDR3 length: 14 amino acids. Looked up from germline, CDR1 is KGHSH and CDR2 is LQKENI. V lost 3 bases to trimming and J lost 3 bases, with 10 bases between them. CDR3 sequence: CASSPPGVTDTQYF. CDR3 nucleotide sequence: TGTGCCAGCTCACCTCCGGGAGTGACAGATACGCAGTATTTT.

J is TRBJ1-3 and V is TRBV7-9; TRBD1 matches at 8 bases. J gave up 2 bases and V 5 bases, and 8 bases lay outside the gene matches. Germline lookup yields CDR1 SEHNR and CDR2 FQNEAQ (reference sequence). The CDR3 is made up of 16 amino acids. The chain's CDR3 is CASSPRQGRTGNTIYF. In DNA, the CDR3 is TGTGCCAGCAGCCCCAGACAGGGGAGAACTGGAAACACCATATATTTT.

The chain uses TRBV27 and TRBJ1-4, with 9 bases aligning to TRBD1. The germline V gene has CDR1 MNHEY and CDR2 SMNVEV (reference sequence). Trimming took 8 bases from V and 7 from J; bases not matched to a gene: 11. There are 15 residues in the CDR3. The CDR3 reads CASRQGGSFTEKLFF. The CDR3 DNA sequence: TGTGCCAGCCGACAGGGGGGATCTTTTACTGAAAAACTGTTTTTT.

The J gene is TRBJ1-5, the V gene TRBV5-6; maybe TRBD1 (5 bases). Germline V gene data show CDR1 as SGHDT and CDR2 as YYEEEE. V was clipped by 3 bases and J by 1 base, with 14 bases between them. The CDR3 is 16 amino acids. Written as DNA, the CDR3 is TGTGCCAGCAGCTCCCTGGGGAGGGGCAGCAATCAGCCCCAGCATTTT. Translating it yields CASSSLGRGSNQPQHF.

The gene calls are TRBV24-1 and TRBJ2-5; 7 bases agree with TRBD2. V lost 1 base to trimming and J lost 7 bases; unmatched junction nucleotides: 14. Germline lookup yields CDR1 KGHDR and CDR2 SFDVKD. There are 17 residues in the CDR3. CDR3 protein: CATSDFPHPDWGGTQYF. Here the CDR3 DNA reads TGTGCCACCAGTGATTTTCCCCATCCGGACTGGGGGGGGACCCAGTACTTC.